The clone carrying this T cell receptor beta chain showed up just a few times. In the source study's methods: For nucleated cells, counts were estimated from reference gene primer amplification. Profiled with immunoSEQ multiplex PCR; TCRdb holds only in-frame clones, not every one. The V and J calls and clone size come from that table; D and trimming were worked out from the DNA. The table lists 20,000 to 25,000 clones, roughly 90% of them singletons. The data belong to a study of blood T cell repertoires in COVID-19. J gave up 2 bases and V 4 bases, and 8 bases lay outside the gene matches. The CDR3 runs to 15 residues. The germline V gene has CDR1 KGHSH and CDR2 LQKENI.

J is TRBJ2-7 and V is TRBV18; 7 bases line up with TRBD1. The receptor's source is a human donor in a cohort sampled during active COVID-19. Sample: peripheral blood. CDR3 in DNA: TGTGCCAGCTCACAACCCGGACAGGCGACCTACGAGCAGTACTTC. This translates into CASSQPGQATYEQYF.